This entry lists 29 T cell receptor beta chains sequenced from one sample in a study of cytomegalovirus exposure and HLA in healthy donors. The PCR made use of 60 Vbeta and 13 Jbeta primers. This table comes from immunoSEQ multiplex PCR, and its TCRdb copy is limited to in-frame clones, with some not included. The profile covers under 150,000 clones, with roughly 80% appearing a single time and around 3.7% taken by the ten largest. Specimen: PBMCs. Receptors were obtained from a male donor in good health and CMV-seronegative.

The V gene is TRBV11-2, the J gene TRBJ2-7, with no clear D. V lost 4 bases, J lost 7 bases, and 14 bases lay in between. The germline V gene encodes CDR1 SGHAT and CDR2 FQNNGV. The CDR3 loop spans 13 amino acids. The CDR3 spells CASSSNSLEEQYF. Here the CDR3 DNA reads TGTGCCAGCAGCTCAAACTCTCTAGAAGAGCAGTACTTC.

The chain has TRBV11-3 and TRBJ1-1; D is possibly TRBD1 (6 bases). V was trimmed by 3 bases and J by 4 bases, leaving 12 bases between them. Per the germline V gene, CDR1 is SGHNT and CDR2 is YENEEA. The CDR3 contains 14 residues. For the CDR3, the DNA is TGTGCCAGCAGCTTGGGCAGGGGTAGCACTGAAGCTTTCTTT. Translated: CASSLGRGSTEAFF.

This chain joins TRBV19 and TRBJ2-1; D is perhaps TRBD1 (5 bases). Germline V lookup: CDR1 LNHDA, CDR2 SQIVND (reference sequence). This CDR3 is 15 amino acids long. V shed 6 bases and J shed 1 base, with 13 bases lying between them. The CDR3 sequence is CASRGQHHSYNEQFF. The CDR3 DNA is TGTGCCAGTAGAGGACAACACCATTCCTACAATGAGCAGTTCTTC.

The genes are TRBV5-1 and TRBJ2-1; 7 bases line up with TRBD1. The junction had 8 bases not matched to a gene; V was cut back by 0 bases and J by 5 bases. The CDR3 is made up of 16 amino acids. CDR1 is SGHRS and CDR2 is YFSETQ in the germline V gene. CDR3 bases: TGCGCCAGCAGCTTGGGAGGAAGGGGGCGGGACAATGAGCAGTTCTTC. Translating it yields CASSLGGRGRDNEQFF.

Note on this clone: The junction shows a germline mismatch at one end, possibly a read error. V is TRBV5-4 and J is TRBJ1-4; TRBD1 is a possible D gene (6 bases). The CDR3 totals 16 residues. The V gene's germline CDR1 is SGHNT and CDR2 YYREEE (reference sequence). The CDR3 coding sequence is TGTGCCAGCAGCTTGTCCCGACAGGCGGGTAATGAAGAACTGTTTTTT. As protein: CASSLSRQAGNEELFF.

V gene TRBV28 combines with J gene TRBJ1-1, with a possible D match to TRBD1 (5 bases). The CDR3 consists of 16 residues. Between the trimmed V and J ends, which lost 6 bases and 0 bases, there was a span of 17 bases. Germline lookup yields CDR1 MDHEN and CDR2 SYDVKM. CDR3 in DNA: TGTGCCAGCAGGCTGCAAGGGGTGGCGATGAACACTGAAGCTTTCTTT. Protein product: CASRLQGVAMNTEAFF.

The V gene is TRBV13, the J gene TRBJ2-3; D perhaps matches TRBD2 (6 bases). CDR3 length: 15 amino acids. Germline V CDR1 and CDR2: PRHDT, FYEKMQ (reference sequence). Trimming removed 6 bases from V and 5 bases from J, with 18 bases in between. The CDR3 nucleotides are TGTGCCAGCAGTTCTAGCGCAATGAGGGGAGATACGCAGTATTTT. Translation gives CASSSSAMRGDTQYF.

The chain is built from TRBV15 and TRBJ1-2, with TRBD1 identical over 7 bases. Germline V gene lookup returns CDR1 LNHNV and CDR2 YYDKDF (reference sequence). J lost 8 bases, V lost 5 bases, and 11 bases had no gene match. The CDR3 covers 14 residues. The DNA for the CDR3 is TGTGCCACCAGCCCAGGGACAGCTCCTTCCGGCTACACCTTC. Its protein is CATSPGTAPSGYTF.

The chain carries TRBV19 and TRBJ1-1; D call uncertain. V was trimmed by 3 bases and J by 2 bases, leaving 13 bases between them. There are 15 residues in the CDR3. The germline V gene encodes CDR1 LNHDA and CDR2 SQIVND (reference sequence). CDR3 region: CASSIWPNINTEAFF. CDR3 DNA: TGTGCCAGTAGTATTTGGCCGAACATAAACACTGAAGCTTTCTTT.

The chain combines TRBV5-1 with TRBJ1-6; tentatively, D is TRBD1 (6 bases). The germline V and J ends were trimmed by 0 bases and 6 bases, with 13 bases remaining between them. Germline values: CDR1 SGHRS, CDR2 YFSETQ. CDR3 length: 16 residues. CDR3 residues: CASSLVGGTGNSPLHF. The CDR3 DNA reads TGCGCCAGCAGCTTGGTTGGGGGCACGGGTAATTCACCCCTCCACTTT.

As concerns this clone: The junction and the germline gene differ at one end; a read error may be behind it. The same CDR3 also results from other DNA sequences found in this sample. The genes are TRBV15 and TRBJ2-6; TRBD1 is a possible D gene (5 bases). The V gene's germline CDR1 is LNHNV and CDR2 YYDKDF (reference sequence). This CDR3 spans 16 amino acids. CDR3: CATSRVQSGGANVLTF. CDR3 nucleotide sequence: TGTGCCACCAGCAGAGTTCAGTCGGGTGGGGCTAACGTCCTGACTTTC.

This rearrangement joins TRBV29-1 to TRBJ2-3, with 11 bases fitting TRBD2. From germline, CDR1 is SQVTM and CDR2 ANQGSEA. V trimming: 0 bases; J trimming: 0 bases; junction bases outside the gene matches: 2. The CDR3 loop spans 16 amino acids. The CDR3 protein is CSVEDRTSGSTDTQYF. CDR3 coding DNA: TGCAGCGTTGAAGATCGGACTAGCGGGAGCACAGATACGCAGTATTTT.

The CDR3 DNA sequence: TGTGCCAGCAGCTTAGACAGGAACACTGAAGCTTTCTTT. The encoded protein is CASSLDRNTEAFF. This sequence joins TRBV7-8 and TRBJ1-1; D is uncertain. Trimming shortened V by 1 base and J by 1 base, and 4 bases separated the two germline ends. CDR1 is SGHVS, CDR2 FQNEAQ, per germline. The CDR3 spans 13 residues.

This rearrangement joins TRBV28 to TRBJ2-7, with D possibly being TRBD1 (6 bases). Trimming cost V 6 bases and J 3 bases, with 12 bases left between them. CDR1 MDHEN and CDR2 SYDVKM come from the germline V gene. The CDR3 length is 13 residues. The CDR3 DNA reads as TGTGCCAGCAGGATTCCCAGGGGCTACGAGCAGTACTTC. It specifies CASRIPRGYEQYF.

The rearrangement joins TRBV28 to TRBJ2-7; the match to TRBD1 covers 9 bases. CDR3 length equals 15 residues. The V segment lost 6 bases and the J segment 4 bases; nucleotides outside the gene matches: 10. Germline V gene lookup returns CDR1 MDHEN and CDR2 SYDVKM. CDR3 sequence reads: CASSTPGQGPYEQYF. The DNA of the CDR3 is TGTGCCAGCAGCACACCGGGACAGGGTCCATACGAGCAGTACTTC. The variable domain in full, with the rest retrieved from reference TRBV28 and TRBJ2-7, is DVKVTQSSRYLVKRTGEKVFLECVQDMDHENMFWYRQDPGLGLRLIYFSYDVKMKEKGDIPEGYSVSREKKERFSLILESASTNQTSMYLCASSTPGQGPYEQYFGPGTRLTVT.

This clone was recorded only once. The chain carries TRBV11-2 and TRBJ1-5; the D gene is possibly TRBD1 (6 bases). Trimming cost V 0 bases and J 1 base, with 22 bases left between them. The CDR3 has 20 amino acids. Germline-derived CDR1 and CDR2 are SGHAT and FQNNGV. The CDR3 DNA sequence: TGTGCCAGCAGCTTAGAGGTTTCGGGGGGCGGCTTCGGAAGCAATCAGCCCCAGCATTTT. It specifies CASSLEVSGGGFGSNQPQHF.

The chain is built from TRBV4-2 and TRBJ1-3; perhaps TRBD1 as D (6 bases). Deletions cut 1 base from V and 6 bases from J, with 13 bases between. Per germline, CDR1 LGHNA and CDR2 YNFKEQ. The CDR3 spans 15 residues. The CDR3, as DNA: TGTGCCAGCAGCCAAGTTGGACAGCGACCAAACACCATATATTTT. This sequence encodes CASSQVGQRPNTIYF.

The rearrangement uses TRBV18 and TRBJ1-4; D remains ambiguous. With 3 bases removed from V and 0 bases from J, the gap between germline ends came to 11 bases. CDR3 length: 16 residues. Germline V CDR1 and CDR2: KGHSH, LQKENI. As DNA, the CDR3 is TGTGCCAGCTCACCGGGCAGTTATGCAACTAATGAAAAACTGTTTTTT. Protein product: CASSPGSYATNEKLFF.

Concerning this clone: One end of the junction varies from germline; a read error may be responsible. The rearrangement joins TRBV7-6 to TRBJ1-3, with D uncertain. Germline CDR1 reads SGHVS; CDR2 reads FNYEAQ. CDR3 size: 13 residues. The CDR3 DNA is TGTGCCAGCAGTTTAGACTCCTGGAACACCATATATTTT. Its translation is CASSLDSWNTIYF. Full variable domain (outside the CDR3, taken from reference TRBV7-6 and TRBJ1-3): GAGVSQSPRYKVTKRGQDVALRCDPISGHVSLYWYRQALGQGPEFLTYFNYEAQQDKSGLPNDRFSAERPEGSISTLTIQRTEQRDSAMYRCASSLDSWNTIYFGEGSWLTVV.

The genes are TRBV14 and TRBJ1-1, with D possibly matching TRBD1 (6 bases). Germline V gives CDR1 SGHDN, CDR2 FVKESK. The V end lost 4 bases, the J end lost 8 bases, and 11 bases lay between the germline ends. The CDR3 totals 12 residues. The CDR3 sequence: CASSPTGHEAFF. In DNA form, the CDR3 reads TGTGCCAGCAGCCCCACAGGGCACGAAGCTTTCTTT.

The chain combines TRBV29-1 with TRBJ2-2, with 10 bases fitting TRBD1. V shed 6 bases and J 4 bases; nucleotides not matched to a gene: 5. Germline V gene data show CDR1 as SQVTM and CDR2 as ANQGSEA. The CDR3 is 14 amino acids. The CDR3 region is CSVARDRGTGELFF. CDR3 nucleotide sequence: TGCAGCGTCGCAAGGGACAGGGGCACCGGGGAGCTGTTTTTT.

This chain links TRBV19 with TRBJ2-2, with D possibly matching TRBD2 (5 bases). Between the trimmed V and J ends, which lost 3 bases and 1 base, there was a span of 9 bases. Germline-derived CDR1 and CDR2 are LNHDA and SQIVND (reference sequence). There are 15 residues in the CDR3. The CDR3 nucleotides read TGTGCCAGTAGTATCGGGGTTAGGAACACCGGGGAGCTGTTTTTT. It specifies CASSIGVRNTGELFF. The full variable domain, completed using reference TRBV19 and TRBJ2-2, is DGGITQSPKYLFRKEGQNVTLSCEQNLNHDAMYWYRQDPGQGLRLIYYSQIVNDFQKGDIAEGYSVSREKKESFPLTVTSAQKNPTAFYLCASSIGVRNTGELFFGEGSRLTVL.

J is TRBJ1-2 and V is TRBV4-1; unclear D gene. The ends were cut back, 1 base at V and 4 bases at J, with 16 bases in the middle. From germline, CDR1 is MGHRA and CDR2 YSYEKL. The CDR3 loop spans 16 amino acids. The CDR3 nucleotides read TGCGCCAGCAGCCAAGTGTACCCCCCAAACATCTATGGCTACACCTTC. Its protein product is CASSQVYPPNIYGYTF.

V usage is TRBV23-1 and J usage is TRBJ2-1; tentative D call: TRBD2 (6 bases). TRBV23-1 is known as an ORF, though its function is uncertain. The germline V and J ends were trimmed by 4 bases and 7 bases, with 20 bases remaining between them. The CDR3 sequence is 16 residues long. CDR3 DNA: TGCGCCAGCAGTCGAACCGGGGAGGCCGACGGGAATGAGCAGTTCTTC. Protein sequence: CASSRTGEADGNEQFF.

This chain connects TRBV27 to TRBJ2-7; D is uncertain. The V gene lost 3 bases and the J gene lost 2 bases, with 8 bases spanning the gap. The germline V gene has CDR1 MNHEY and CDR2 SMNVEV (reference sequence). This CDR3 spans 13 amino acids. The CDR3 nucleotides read TGTGCCAGCAGTTTCTCCCCTCCCTACGAGCAGTACTTC. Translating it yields CASSFSPPYEQYF.

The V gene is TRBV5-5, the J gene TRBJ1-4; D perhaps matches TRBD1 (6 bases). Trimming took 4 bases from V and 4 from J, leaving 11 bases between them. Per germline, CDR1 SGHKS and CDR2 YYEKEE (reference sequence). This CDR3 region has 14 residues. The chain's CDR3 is CASSPDSYNEKLFF. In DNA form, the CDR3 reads TGTGCCAGCAGCCCGGACAGCTATAATGAAAAACTGTTTTTT. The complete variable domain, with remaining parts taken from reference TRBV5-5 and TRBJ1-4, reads DAGVTQSPTHLIKTRGQQVTLRCSPISGHKSVSWYQQVLGQGPQFIFQYYEKEERGRGNFPDRFSARQFPNYSSELNVNALLLGDSALYLCASSPDSYNEKLFFGSGTQLSVL.

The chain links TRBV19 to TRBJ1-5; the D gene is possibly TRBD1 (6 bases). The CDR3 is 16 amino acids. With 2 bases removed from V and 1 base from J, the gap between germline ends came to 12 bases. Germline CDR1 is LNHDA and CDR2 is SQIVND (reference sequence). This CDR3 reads CASSIRATGSNQPQHF. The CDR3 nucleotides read TGTGCCAGTAGTATAAGGGCGACAGGCAGCAATCAGCCCCAGCATTTT. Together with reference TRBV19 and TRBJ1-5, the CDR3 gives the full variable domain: DGGITQSPKYLFRKEGQNVTLSCEQNLNHDAMYWYRQDPGQGLRLIYYSQIVNDFQKGDIAEGYSVSREKKESFPLTVTSAQKNPTAFYLCASSIRATGSNQPQHFGDGTRLSIL.

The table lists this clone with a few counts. DNA for the CDR3: TGTGCCAGCAGCATCCGGGACTACAATGAGCAGTTCTTC. Translating gives CASSIRDYNEQFF. V and J are TRBV6-5 and TRBJ2-1; D possibly corresponds to TRBD2 (5 bases). Germline CDR1 is MNHEY and CDR2 is SVGAGI. V was pared by 6 bases and J by 3 bases, with 9 bases between. CDR3 length: 13 residues.

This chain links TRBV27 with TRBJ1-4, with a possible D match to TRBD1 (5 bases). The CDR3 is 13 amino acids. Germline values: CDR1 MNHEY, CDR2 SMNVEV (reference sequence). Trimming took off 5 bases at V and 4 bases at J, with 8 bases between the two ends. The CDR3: CASSDSDNEKLFF. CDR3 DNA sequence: TGTGCCAGCAGTGACAGCGATAATGAAAAACTGTTTTTT.